The next 17 T cell receptor beta chains were all read from a single sample in a study of cytomegalovirus exposure and HLA in healthy donors. The PCR was carried out with 60 Vbeta primers and 13 Jbeta primers. The repertoire was sequenced with immunoSEQ multiplex PCR; TCRdb's copy has only in-frame clones and lacks some. This sample has about 150,000 clones, with roughly 79% found just once. Sample: PBMCs. These receptors came from a middle-aged man in good health and CMV-seronegative.

The table lists this clone with a few counts. V is TRBV5-7 and J is TRBJ1-2, with 9 positions matching TRBD1. TRBV5-7 is identified as an open reading frame with a role that is uncertain. The CDR3 sequence is 16 residues long. The V and J ends lost 4 bases and 1 base, in that order; junction bases with no gene match: 8. DNA of the CDR3: TGTGCCAGCAGCGAGGGACAGGGACCCTTTAACTATGGCTACACCTTC. Encoded protein: CASSEGQGPFNYGYTF.

The rearrangement links TRBV4-1 to TRBJ2-3; TRBD2 matches 10 bases. The CDR3 has 16 residues. Germline lookup yields CDR1 MGHRA and CDR2 YSYEKL. V trimming: 3 bases; J trimming: 6 bases; junction bases outside the gene matches: 9. CDR3 DNA: TGCGCCAGCAGCCAGGCTAGCGGGAGTGTGGTGGATACGCAGTATTTT. Translation: CASSQASGSVVDTQYF.

V usage is TRBV30 and J usage is TRBJ1-1; TRBD1 is a possible D gene (6 bases). The CDR3 has 14 residues. V was clipped by 2 bases and J by 4 bases, with 14 bases between them. Germline V gives CDR1 GTSNPN, CDR2 SVGIG (reference sequence). CDR3 region: CAWSLTGYGTEAFF. In DNA form, the CDR3 reads TGTGCCTGGAGTCTTACAGGGTATGGCACTGAAGCTTTCTTT. The full variable domain, its missing parts supplied by reference TRBV30 and TRBJ1-1, is SQTIHQWPATLVQPVGSPLSLECTVEGTSNPNLYWYRQAAGRGLQLLFYSVGIGQISSEVPQNLSASRPQDRQFILSSKKLLLSDSGFYLCAWSLTGYGTEAFFGQGTRLTVV.

The chain links TRBV28 to TRBJ2-7; possibly TRBD2 for D (5 bases). Trimming cost V 2 bases and J 4 bases, with 12 bases left between them. CDR1 is MDHEN, CDR2 SYDVKM, per germline. CDR3 length equals 14 residues. The CDR3 loop is CASSLSRGGYEQYF. In nucleotides, the CDR3 is TGTGCCAGCAGTTTAAGCCGGGGTGGGTACGAGCAGTACTTC. The full variable domain, with the rest looked up from reference TRBV28 and TRBJ2-7, is DVKVTQSSRYLVKRTGEKVFLECVQDMDHENMFWYRQDPGLGLRLIYFSYDVKMKEKGDIPEGYSVSREKKERFSLILESASTNQTSMYLCASSLSRGGYEQYFGPGTRLTVT.

The chain is built from TRBV2 and TRBJ2-7; D is unresolved. Per the germline V gene, CDR1 is SNHLY and CDR2 is FYNNEI. V was trimmed by 8 bases and J by 0 bases, leaving 14 bases between them. CDR3 length equals 14 residues. The CDR3 region is CASGLARSSYEQYF. CDR3 coding DNA: TGTGCCAGCGGCCTGGCACGATCCTCCTACGAGCAGTACTTC.

The chain employs TRBV7-9 and TRBJ2-3, with a weak D call TRBD1 (6 bases). Trimming removed 6 bases at V and 1 base at J, with 14 bases between. Germline V lookup: CDR1 SEHNR, CDR2 FQNEAQ (reference sequence). The CDR3 is 15 amino acids. CDR3 loop: CASSRQGSGTDTQYF. As DNA, the CDR3 is TGTGCCAGCAGTAGGCAGGGGTCCGGCACAGATACGCAGTATTTT.

The chain has TRBV9 and TRBJ2-1, with TRBD2 matching 11 bases. Per the germline V gene, CDR1 is SGDLS and CDR2 is YYNGEE. J lost 6 bases, V lost 3 bases, and 5 bases had no gene match. The CDR3 contains 15 residues. CDR3 sequence: CASSAGLAGVNEQFF. CDR3 sequence (DNA): TGTGCCAGCAGCGCAGGACTAGCGGGCGTCAATGAGCAGTTCTTC.

V gene TRBV29-1 combines with J gene TRBJ1-2; no reliable D call. There are 12 residues in the CDR3. The germline V and J ends were trimmed by 6 bases and 3 bases, with 11 bases remaining between them. Germline loops: CDR1 SQVTM, CDR2 ANQGSEA. The CDR3 DNA is TGCAGCGTAAATGAACAGTACTATGGCTACACCTTC. This gives the protein CSVNEQYYGYTF.

The rearrangement uses TRBV7-8 and TRBJ2-1; D may be TRBD2 (5 bases). Germline values: CDR1 SGHVS, CDR2 FQNEAQ. The CDR3 is 14 residues long. Trimming shortened V by 7 bases and J by 8 bases, and 18 bases separated the two germline ends. CDR3 sequence reads: CASISRRDQDEQFF. The DNA of the CDR3 is TGTGCCAGCATCTCCCGACGGGATCAGGATGAGCAGTTCTTC.

The chain carries TRBV5-1 and TRBJ2-1; TRBD2 agrees at 9 bases. CDR3 length equals 14 residues. Germline assignment: CDR1 SGHRS and CDR2 YFSETQ. J gave up 8 bases and V 2 bases, and 5 bases lay outside the gene matches. CDR3 sequence reads: CASSFSGSQYEQFF. Here the CDR3 DNA reads TGCGCCAGCAGCTTTAGCGGGAGTCAGTATGAGCAGTTCTTC.

The V call is TRBV28, the J call TRBJ1-2, with D tentatively TRBD1 (5 bases). V dropped 6 bases and J dropped 3 bases, with 14 bases sitting between them. The germline V gene encodes CDR1 MDHEN and CDR2 SYDVKM. This CDR3 is 14 amino acids long. CDR3 sequence: CASSPDGGDYGYTF. Written as DNA, the CDR3 is TGTGCCAGCAGCCCGGACGGAGGGGACTATGGCTACACCTTC.

The chain has TRBV9 and TRBJ1-1, with TRBD1 as a possible D gene (5 bases). The CDR3 runs 16 residues. V was clipped by 5 bases and J by 1 base, with 18 bases between them. Germline assignment: CDR1 SGDLS and CDR2 YYNGEE. CDR3 region: CASRASGGRRNTEAFF. The CDR3 DNA follows: TGTGCCAGCAGGGCTTCCGGGGGGAGGAGGAACACTGAAGCTTTCTTT.

V is TRBV21-1 and J is TRBJ2-3; no check of the table's D call, TRBD2, against the DNA was made. TRBV21-1 is described as a pseudogene. The CDR3 extends over 17 amino acids. The DNA for the CDR3 is TGTGCCAGCAGCCCCCGGGGAGGGGCGCCTAGCACAGATACGCAGTATTTT. This encodes CASSPRGGAPSTDTQYF.

The chain recombines TRBV10-3 with TRBJ1-2, with 9 bases lining up with TRBD1. This CDR3 is 16 amino acids long. The ends lost 4 bases at V and 4 bases at J; junction bases unmatched: 10. CDR1 ENHRY and CDR2 SYGVKD come from the germline V gene. The CDR3 here is CAISGPQGALGYGYTF. DNA of the CDR3: TGTGCCATCAGTGGCCCACAGGGGGCGCTGGGCTATGGCTACACCTTC.

Regarding this clone: One end of the junction varies from germline; a read error may be responsible. The J gene is TRBJ2-3, the V gene TRBV7-9, with a possible D match to TRBD2 (6 bases). The CDR3 loop spans 12 amino acids. Germline V gene sequence: CDR1 SEHNR, CDR2 FQNEAQ (reference sequence). The CDR3 DNA reads as TGTGCCGGAGGGGCTAGCACAAATACGCAGTATTTT. Amino acid sequence: CAGGASTNTQYF.

The gene calls are TRBV5-3 and TRBJ2-2; D remains ambiguous. TRBV5-3 is known as an ORF, though its function is uncertain. The CDR3 length is 17 residues. V gave up 1 base and J gave up 1 base, with 14 bases separating them. In DNA form, the CDR3 reads TGTGCCAGAAGCTTGCCATGGTTGGGCCGGAACACCGGGGAGCTGTTTTTT. Protein sequence: CARSLPWLGRNTGELFF.

This chain connects TRBV18 to TRBJ1-1; tentatively, D is TRBD1 (5 bases). The CDR3 has 15 amino acids. Germline loops: CDR1 KGHSH, CDR2 LQKENI. The ends were cut back, 3 bases at V and 0 bases at J, with 11 bases in the middle. DNA of the CDR3: TGTGCCAGCTCACCCGTGAGACAGATGAACACTGAAGCTTTCTTT. It specifies CASSPVRQMNTEAFF.